A single TCR beta chain is shown here with its context. Germline V gives CDR1 LGHNA, CDR2 YNFKEQ. CDR3 length equals 15 residues. V dropped 8 bases and J dropped 0 bases, with 15 bases sitting between them. PCR primers comprised 60 Vbeta and 13 Jbeta primers. TCRdb keeps only in-frame clones here, not all; method: immunoSEQ multiplex PCR. The table records around 180,000 clones, around nine tenths of them present only once. These data belong to a study of cytomegalovirus exposure and HLA in healthy donors. The sequenced sample consisted of PBMCs. This sequence was found in a woman aged 18-35 years in good health and CMV-seronegative. The chain links TRBV4-2 to TRBJ2-3, with a tentative D call TRBD2 (5 bases). The CDR3 bases are TGTGCCAGCTTATCCCGGGCGGGTAGCACAGATACGCAGTATTTT. Amino acids: CASLSRAGSTDTQYF.